This TCR beta chain was documented in a study of OX40 agonist ivuxolimab in advanced cancers. Background on the study: In this cohort, patients received ivuxolimab, an agonistic anti-OX40 (CD134) antibody. Each patient was given ivuxolimab into a vein every 2 weeks, at 0.01 to 10 mg/kg. Whole-study results and caveats: Averaged across samples, CD8+ T cells carried more expanded clones than CD4+ did. The expanded peripheral T cells' antigen specificity was not determined.

This clone was found a few times. Its antigen is unknown. Repertoires were generated with immunoSEQ multiplex PCR, while TCRdb's copy carries only in-frame clones and drops some. The table has fewer than 85,000 clones, roughly four fifths seen once. CDR1 and CDR2 from the germline V gene are SGHAT and FQNNGV. V shed 3 bases, J shed 1 base, and the junction held 8 bases outside the gene matches. This CDR3 region has 18 residues. Here the sequenced sample was CD4+ or CD8+ T cells sorted from blood, taken in a trial of the OX40 agonist ivuxolimab. The source is an adult with an advanced solid tumor such as melanoma, head and neck, liver or kidney cancer. This rearrangement joins TRBV11-2 to TRBJ2-3, with 12 bases matching TRBD2. This chain's CDR3 is CASSLRLAGELRTDTQYF. The DNA for the CDR3 is TGTGCCAGCAGCTTGCGACTAGCGGGAGAGCTTCGCACAGATACGCAGTATTTT.